The table lists the clone carrying this T cell receptor beta chain with many counts. This entry is derived from a study of T cells in Graves' hyperthyroidism and ophthalmopathy. TCR beta CDR3 region amplification was performed from RNA transcripts. The HTBI primer set served for first-round RT-PCR of the TCR CDR3. From the multiplex PCR reads, TCRdb called clonotypes with MiXCR, one entry per CDR3 protein. This table holds about 380,000 distinct CDR3 sequences, 13% found once. Trimming took 0 bases from V and 2 from J; bases not matched to a gene: 6. CDR3 length: 17 residues. Germline V gene sequence: CDR1 SNHLY, CDR2 FYNNEI.

This chain joins TRBV2 and TRBJ2-3; 9 bases fit TRBD2. This TCR was recovered from a man aged 25-40 years with Graves' hyperthyroidism that later progressed to Graves' ophthalmopathy. Sample: blood. CDR3 protein: CASSEARSGGPTDTQYF. The CDR3 region has the DNA TGTGCCAGCAGTGAAGCGAGGAGCGGGGGGCCCACAGATACGCAGTATTTT.